The rows below give T cell receptor beta chains drawn from one sample of a study of T cell changes during pregnancy in multiple sclerosis. Using immunoSEQ multiplex PCR, the repertoire was profiled, and TCRdb retains in-frame clones only, with some absent. The table has some 27,000 clones, 89% seen once. The starting material was CD4+ T cells from peripheral blood mononuclear cells, obtained in the second trimester of pregnancy. Receptors were obtained from a female donor with multiple sclerosis, enrolled in a pregnancy study. The CDR3 runs from the conserved cysteine through the conserved F or W. The D gene is left open where the match is weak. Rows may omit the clone size; those that give it use once, few, many or a size class.

v_call,clone_size,cdr3_length,d_call,j_call,cdr3_nt,cdr3_aa
TRBV27,-,15,-,TRBJ2-7,TGTGCCAGCAGTGCTTCTACAGGGAGTTCCTACGAGCAGTACTTC,CASSASTGSSYEQYF
TRBV25-1,-,13,-,TRBJ1-1,TGTGCCAGCAGTAATAGACAGTACACTGAAGCTTTCTTT,CASSNRQYTEAFF
TRBV28,-,14,TRBD1,TRBJ2-7,TGTGCCAGCAGTCGGACAGGGGTGGATAACGAGCAGTACTTC,CASSRTGVDNEQYF
TRBV1,-,15,-,TRBJ1-6,TGCACCAGCAGAACTCGACAGGGGGCTTATTCACCCCTCCACTTT,CTSRTRQGAYSPLHF
TRBV6-1,-,16,TRBD1,TRBJ1-5,TGTGCCAGCAGTGAAAAGTGGGACAGGCTTATGGAGGCCCAGCATTTT,CASSEKWDRLMEAQHF
TRBV6-1,-,16,-,TRBJ1-2,TGTGCCAGCAGTGAATGGAGGACCAATACAAACTATGGCTACACCTTC,CASSEWRTNTNYGYTF
TRBV30,-,10,-,TRBJ1-1,TGTGCCTGGAGCGGGGCTGAAGCTTTCTTT,CAWSGAEAFF
TRBV4-1,once,15,TRBD1,TRBJ1-2,TGCGCCAGCAGCCACCCGGGACAGGGAGGGAAGGGCTACACCTTC,CASSHPGQGGKGYTF
TRBV28,-,13,-,TRBJ1-1,TGTGCCAGCAGAAATCAGGGGCAGACGATCGCTTTCTTT,CASRNQGQTIAFF
TRBV30,-,13,TRBD2,TRBJ2-7,TGTGCCTGGGAGCGGGGGCGCCTTGGCGAGCAGTACTTC,CAWERGRLGEQYF
TRBV28,-,15,-,TRBJ2-5,TGTGCCAGCAGAATACAGGGAACGTACCAAGAGACCCAGTACTTC,CASRIQGTYQETQYF
TRBV27,-,17,TRBD1,TRBJ2-4,TGTGCCAGCAGTTTAGGGACAGGGACCCTAGCCAAAAACATTCAGTACTTC,CASSLGTGTLAKNIQYF
TRBV27,-,14,-,TRBJ2-3,TGTGCCAGCAGCCCTCGAGGAGCCCCAGATACGCAGTATTTT,CASSPRGAPDTQYF
TRBV7-3,-,16,TRBD2,TRBJ2-5,TGTGCCAGCAGCTTATCCGGACTAGCGGGGGCTGAGACCCAGTACTTC,CASSLSGLAGAETQYF
TRBV30,-,13,TRBD1,TRBJ1-5,TGTGCCTGGAACAGGGGGCTTGGTCAGCCCCAGCATTTT,CAWNRGLGQPQHF